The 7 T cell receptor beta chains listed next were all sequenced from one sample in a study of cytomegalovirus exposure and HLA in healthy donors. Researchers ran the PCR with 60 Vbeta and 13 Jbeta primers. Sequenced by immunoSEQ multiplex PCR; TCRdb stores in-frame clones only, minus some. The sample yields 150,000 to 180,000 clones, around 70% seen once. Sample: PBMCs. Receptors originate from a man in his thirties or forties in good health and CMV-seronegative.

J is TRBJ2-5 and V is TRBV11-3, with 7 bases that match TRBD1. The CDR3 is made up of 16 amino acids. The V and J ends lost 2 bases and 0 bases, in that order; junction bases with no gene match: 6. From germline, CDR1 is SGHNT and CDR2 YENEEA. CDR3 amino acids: CASSLNIGTDQETQYF. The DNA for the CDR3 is TGTGCCAGCAGCTTAAATATCGGGACAGACCAAGAGACCCAGTACTTC.

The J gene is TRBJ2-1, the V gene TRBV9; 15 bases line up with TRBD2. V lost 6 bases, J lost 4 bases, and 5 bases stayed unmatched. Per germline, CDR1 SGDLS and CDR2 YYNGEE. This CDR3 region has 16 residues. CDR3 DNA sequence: TGTGCCAGCAACGGACTAGCGGGGGGGCTGTACAATGAGCAGTTCTTC. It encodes CASNGLAGGLYNEQFF.

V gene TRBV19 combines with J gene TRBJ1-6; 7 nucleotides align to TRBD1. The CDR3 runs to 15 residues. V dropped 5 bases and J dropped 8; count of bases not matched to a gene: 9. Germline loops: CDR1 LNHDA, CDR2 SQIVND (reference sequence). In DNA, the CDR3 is TGTGCCAGTAGTCCCGACAGGGCCAGGGATTCACCCCTCCACTTT. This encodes CASSPDRARDSPLHF.

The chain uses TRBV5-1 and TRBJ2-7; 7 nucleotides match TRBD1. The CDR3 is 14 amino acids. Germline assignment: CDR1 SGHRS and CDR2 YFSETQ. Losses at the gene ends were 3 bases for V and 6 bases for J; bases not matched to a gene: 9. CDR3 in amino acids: CASSSGQFSAEQYF. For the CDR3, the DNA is TGCGCCAGCAGCTCGGGACAGTTCTCCGCCGAGCAGTACTTC.

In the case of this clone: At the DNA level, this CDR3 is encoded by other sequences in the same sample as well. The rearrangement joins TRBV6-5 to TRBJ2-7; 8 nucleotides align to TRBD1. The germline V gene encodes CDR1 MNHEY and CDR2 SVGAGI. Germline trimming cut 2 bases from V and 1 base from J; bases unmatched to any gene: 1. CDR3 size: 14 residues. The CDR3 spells CASSYGQGSYEQYF. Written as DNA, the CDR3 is TGTGCCAGCAGTTACGGACAGGGATCCTACGAGCAGTACTTC.

CDR3 residues: CASSAGVDIEEQFF. The CDR3 DNA follows: TGTGCCAGCAGTGCAGGCGTGGACATCGAGGAGCAGTTCTTC. The chain is built from TRBV25-1 and TRBJ2-1; D is perhaps TRBD1 (5 bases). CDR3 length: 14 amino acids. The ends were cut back, 4 bases at V and 10 bases at J, with 17 bases in the middle. The V gene's germline CDR1 is MGHDK and CDR2 SYGVNS.

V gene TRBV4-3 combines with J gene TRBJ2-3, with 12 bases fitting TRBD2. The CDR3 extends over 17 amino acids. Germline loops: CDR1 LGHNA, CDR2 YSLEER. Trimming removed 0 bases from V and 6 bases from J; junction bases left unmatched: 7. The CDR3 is CASSQDRASGGADTQYF. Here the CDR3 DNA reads TGCGCCAGCAGCCAAGATAGGGCTAGCGGGGGGGCGGATACGCAGTATTTT.